Below, one TCR beta chain is given with its context. The clone's antigen remains unknown. No base quality values were provided; no much bigger clone lies one nucleotide off. This sample was included in a study of control samples from healthy donors and cancer patients (dated by TCRdb to about 2020). The library was made by the immunoSEQ multiplex PCR assay. This immuneACCESS table, as held by TCRdb, lists in-frame sequences with V and J called but not all clones. Of the missing ones, under half trace to an unresolved V gene in checked studies; the others have no known cause. In all, the sample holds a few hundred thousand clones, and 75% to 95% of those were seen once. Of the sample, 5.5% to 7.5% falls within the top ten clones. The sequencing input was PBMCs. This clonotype originated in a middle-aged man with head and neck cancer.

For the CDR3, the sequence is CSASVREGSYEQYF. At the DNA level, the sequence is TGCAGTGCTAGTGTCCGGGAGGGCTCCTACGAGCAGTACTTC. The chain couples TRBV20-1 to TRBJ2-7, with TRBD2 identical over 8 junction bases. V lost 3 bases and J lost 0 bases, and the count of bases not matched to a germline gene is 4. Via the germline V gene (reference sequence), CDR1 is DFQATT and CDR2 SNEGSKA. Measured from the cysteine to the phenylalanine, the CDR3 is 14 residues long. This entry keeps only the CDR3 DNA: 42 bases, framed from base 1.